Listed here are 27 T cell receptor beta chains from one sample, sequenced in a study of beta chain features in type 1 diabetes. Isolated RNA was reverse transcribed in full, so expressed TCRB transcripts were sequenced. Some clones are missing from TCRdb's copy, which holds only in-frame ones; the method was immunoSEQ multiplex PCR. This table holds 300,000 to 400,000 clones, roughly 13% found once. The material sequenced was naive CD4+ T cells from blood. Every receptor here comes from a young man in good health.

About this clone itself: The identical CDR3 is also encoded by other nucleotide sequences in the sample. CDR3 protein: CAWSTSSGNTIYF. Here the CDR3 DNA reads TGTGCCTGGAGCACATCCTCTGGAAACACCATATATTTT. The V call is TRBV30, the J call TRBJ1-3; D is unclear. Trimming took off 3 bases at V and 0 bases at J, with 6 bases between the two ends. CDR1 and CDR2 from the germline V gene are GTSNPN and SVGIG (reference sequence). The CDR3 spans 13 residues.

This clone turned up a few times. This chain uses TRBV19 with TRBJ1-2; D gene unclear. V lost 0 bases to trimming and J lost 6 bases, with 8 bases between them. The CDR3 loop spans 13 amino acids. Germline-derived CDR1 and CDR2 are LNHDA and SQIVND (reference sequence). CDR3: CASSIEGWNGYTF. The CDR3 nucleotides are TGTGCCAGTAGTATAGAGGGCTGGAATGGCTACACCTTC.

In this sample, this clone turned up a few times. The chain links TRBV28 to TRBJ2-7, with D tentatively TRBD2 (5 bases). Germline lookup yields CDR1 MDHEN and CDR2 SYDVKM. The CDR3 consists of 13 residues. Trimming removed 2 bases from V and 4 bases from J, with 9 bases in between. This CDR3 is CASSLPGKYEQYF. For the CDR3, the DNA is TGTGCCAGCAGTTTACCCGGGAAGTACGAGCAGTACTTC.

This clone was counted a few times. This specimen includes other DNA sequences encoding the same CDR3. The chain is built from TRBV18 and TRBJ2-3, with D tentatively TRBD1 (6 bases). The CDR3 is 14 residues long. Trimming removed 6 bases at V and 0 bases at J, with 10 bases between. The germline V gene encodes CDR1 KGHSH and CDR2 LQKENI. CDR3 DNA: TGTGCCAGCTCGCCAACAGGGAGCACAGATACGCAGTATTTT. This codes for CASSPTGSTDTQYF.

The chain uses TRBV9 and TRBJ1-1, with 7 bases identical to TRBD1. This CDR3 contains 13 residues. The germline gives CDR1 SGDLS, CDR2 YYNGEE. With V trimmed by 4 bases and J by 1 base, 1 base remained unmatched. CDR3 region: CASSRQGNTEAFF. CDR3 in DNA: TGTGCCAGCAGCCGACAGGGGAACACTGAAGCTTTCTTT.

CDR3 loop: CATSRQDRLGPGYTF. The DNA for the CDR3 is TGTGCCACCAGCAGGCAAGACAGGCTGGGGCCTGGCTACACCTTC. The rearrangement uses TRBV15 and TRBJ1-2, with D possibly being TRBD1 (6 bases). CDR3 length: 15 residues. CDR1 and CDR2 (germline): LNHNV, YYDKDF (reference sequence). V was shortened by 3 bases and J by 7 bases, with 18 bases between the two germline ends.

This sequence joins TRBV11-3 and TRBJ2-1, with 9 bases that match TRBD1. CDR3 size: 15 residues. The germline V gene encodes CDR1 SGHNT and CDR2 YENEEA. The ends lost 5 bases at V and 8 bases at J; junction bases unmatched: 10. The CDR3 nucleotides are TGTGCCAGCAGCACCCGACAGGGGGTCGTCGATGAGCAGTTCTTC. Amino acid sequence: CASSTRQGVVDEQFF.

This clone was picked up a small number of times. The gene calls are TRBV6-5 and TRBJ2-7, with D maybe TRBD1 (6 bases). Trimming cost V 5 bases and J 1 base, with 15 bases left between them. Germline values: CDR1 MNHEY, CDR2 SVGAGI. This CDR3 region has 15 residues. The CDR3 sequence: CASSRILRGSYEQYF. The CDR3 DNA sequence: TGTGCCAGCAGTCGTATCCTCAGGGGTTCCTACGAGCAGTACTTC.

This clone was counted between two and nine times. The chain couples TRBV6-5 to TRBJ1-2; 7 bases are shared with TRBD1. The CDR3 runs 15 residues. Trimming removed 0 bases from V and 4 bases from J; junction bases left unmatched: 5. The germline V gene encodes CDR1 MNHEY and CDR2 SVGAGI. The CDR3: CASSYSYRGSYGYTF. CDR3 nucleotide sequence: TGTGCCAGCAGTTACTCGTACAGGGGTTCCTATGGCTACACCTTC.

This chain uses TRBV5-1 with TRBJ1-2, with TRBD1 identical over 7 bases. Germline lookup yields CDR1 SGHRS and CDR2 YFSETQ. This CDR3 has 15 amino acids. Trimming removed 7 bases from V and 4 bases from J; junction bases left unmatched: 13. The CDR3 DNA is TGCGCCAGCGTTCCCGGGACAGCAGAAGCCTATGGCTACACCTTC. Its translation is CASVPGTAEAYGYTF.

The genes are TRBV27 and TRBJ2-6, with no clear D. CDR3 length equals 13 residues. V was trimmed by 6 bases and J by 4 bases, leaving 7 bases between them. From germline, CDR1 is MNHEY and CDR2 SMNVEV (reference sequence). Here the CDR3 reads CASSPPGANVLTF. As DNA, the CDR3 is TGTGCCAGCAGCCCCCCAGGGGCCAACGTCCTGACTTTC.

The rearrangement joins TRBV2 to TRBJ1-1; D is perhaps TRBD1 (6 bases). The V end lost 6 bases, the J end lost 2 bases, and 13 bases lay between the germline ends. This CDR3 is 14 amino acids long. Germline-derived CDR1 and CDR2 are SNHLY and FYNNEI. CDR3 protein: CASRAGTSNTEAFF. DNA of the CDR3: TGTGCCAGCAGGGCCGGGACATCAAACACTGAAGCTTTCTTT.

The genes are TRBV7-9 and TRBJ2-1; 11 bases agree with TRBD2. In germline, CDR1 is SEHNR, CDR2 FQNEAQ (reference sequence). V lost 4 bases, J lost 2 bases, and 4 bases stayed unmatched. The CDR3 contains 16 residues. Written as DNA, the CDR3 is TGTGCCAGCAGCTGGCCGGGACTAGCGGCCTACAATGAGCAGTTCTTC. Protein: CASSWPGLAAYNEQFF.

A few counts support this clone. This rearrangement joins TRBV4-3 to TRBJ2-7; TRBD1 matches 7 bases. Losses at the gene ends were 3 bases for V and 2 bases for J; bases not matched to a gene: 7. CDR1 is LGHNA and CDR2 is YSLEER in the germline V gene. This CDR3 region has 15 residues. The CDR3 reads CASSQRQGLAYEQYF. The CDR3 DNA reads TGCGCCAGCAGCCAGAGACAGGGCTTGGCCTACGAGCAGTACTTC.

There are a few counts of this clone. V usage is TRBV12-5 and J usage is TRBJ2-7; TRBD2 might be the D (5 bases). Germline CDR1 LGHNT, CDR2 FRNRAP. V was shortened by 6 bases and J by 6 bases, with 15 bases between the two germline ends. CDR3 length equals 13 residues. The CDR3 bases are TGTGCTAGTGGCCCCGGGGTGGTGGGCGAGCAGTACTTC. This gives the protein CASGPGVVGEQYF. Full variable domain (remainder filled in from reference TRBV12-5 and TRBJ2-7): DARVTQTPRHKVTEMGQEVTMRCQPILGHNTVFWYRQTMMQGLELLAYFRNRAPLDDSGMPKDRFSAEMPDATLATLKIQPSEPRDSAVYFCASGPGVVGEQYFGPGTRLTVT.

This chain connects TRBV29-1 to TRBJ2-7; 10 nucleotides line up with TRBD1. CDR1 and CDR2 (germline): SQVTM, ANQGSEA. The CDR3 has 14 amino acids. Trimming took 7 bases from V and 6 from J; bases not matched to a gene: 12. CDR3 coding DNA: TGCAGCGCACGGGACAGGGGTGGACCAAGCGAGCAGTACTTC. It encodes CSARDRGGPSEQYF.

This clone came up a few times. The CDR3 DNA reads TGTGCCAGCAGCTTATCACAGGGACGGAACACTGAAGCTTTCTTT. Its translation is CASSLSQGRNTEAFF. V is TRBV7-9 and J is TRBJ1-1, with D possibly TRBD1 on 6 matching bases. Germline loops: CDR1 SEHNR, CDR2 FQNEAQ (reference sequence). V shed 2 bases and J shed 1 base, with 11 bases lying between them. The CDR3 is 15 residues long.

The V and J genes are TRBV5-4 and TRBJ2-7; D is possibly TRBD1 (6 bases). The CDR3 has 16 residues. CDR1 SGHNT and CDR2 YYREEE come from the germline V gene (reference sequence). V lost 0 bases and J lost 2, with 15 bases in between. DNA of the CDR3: TGTGCCAGCAGCTTGGGGGCCGGGACACGAACCTACGAGCAGTACTTC. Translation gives CASSLGAGTRTYEQYF.

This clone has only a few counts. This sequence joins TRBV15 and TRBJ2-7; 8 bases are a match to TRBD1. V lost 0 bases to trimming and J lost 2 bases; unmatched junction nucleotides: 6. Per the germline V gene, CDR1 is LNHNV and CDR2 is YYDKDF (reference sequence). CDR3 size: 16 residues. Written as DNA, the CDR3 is TGTGCCACCAGCAGAGATTCAGGGGGCCTCGCCTACGAGCAGTACTTC. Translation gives CATSRDSGGLAYEQYF.

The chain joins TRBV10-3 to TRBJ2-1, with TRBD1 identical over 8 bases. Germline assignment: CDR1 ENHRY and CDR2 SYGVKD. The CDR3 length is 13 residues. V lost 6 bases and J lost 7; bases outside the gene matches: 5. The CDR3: CAIRSGQGNEQFF. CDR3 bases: TGTGCCATCAGAAGCGGACAGGGTAATGAGCAGTTCTTC.

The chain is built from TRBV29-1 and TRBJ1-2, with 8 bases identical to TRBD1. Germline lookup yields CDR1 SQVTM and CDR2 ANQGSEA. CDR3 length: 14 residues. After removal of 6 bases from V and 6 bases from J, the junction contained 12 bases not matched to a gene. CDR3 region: CSVTRDRGSNGYTF. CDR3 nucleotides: TGCAGCGTCACGAGAGACAGGGGATCTAATGGCTACACCTTC.

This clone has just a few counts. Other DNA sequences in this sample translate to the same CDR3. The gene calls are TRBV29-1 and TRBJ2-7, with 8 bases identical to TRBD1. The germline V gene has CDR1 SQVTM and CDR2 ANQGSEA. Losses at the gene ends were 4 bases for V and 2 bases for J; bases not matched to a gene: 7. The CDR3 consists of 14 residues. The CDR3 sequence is CSVVGQGATYEQYF. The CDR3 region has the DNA TGCAGCGTTGTGGGGCAGGGGGCTACCTACGAGCAGTACTTC.

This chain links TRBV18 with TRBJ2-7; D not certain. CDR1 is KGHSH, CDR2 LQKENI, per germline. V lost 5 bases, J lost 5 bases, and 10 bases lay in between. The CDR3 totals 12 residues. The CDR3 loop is CASSTAQDEQYF. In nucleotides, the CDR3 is TGTGCCAGCTCAACGGCGCAGGACGAGCAGTACTTC.

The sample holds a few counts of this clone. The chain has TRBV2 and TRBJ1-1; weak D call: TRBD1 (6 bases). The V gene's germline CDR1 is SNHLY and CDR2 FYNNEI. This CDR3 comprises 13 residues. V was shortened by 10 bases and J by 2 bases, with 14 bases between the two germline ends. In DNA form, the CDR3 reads TGTGCCACCCTGGGGGCAGGAAACACTGAAGCTTTCTTT. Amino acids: CATLGAGNTEAFF.

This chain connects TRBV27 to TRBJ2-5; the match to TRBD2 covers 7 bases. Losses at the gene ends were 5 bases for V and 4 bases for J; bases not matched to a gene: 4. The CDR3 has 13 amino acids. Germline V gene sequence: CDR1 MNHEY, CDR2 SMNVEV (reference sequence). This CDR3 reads CASSPRTRETQYF. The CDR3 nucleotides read TGTGCCAGCAGTCCGCGGACTAGAGAGACCCAGTACTTC.

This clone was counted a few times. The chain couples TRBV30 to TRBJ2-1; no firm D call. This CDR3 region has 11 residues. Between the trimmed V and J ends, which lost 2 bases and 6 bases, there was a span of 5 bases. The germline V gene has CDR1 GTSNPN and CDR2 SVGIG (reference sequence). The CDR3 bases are TGTGCCTGGAGTTCGGTCAATGAGCAGTTCTTC. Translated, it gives CAWSSVNEQFF.

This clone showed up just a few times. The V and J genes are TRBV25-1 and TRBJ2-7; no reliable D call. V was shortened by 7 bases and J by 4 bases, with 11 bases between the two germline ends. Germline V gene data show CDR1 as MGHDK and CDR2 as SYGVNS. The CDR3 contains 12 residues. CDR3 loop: CASIVPRYEQYF. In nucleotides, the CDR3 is TGTGCCAGCATAGTCCCTAGATACGAGCAGTACTTC.